This TCR beta chain derives from a study of blood T cell repertoires in COVID-19. Across the study: Collection of acute and convalescent COVID-19 samples took place in the United States, Italy and Spain.

The CDR3 spans 13 residues. V lost 4 bases and J lost 3; bases outside the gene matches: 2. The germline V gene has CDR1 SGHTS and CDR2 YDEGEE. Libraries were prepared by immunoSEQ multiplex PCR; TCRdb keeps only in-frame clonotypes and omits some of them. The sample yields about 48,000 clones, about three quarters seen once. The sample was peripheral blood. This chain links TRBV5-8 with TRBJ2-7; 9 bases fit TRBD2. The clonotype comes from a human donor with active or convalescent COVID-19. The donor label of this sample is uncertain. CDR3 coding DNA: TGTGCCAGCAGCCCTAGCGGGATCTACGAGCAGTACTTC. Protein: CASSPSGIYEQYF. Full variable domain (missing parts from reference TRBV5-8 and TRBJ2-7): EAGVTQSPTHLIKTRGQQATLRCSPISGHTSVYWYQQALGLGLQFLLWYDEGEERNRGNFPPRFSGRQFPNYSSELNVNALELEDSALYLCASSPSGIYEQYFGPGTRLTVT.